These T cell receptor beta chains were read from a single sample in a study of identical twins. Via MiXCR, TCRdb re-called the 5' RACE reads, giving one row per CDR3 protein. The table lists around 480,000 distinct CDR3 sequences, around an eighth of them singletons, with approximately 1% in the top ten. These data also featured in a second study, about yellow fever vaccine responses in identical twins.

Sample: CD4+ T cells sorted from blood. These receptors came from a woman in her late teens or twenties in good health. CDR3s include the opening cysteine and the closing phenylalanine or tryptophan. The D gene is left open where the match is weak. Clone size is shown for a subset of rows, as once, few, many or a class of expanded clone.

j_call clone_size v_call d_call cdr3_nt cdr3_aa
TRBJ2-4 . TRBV20-1 . TGCAGTGCTATAGCGGTCAAAAACATTCAGTACTTC CSAIAVKNIQYF
TRBJ2-7 . TRBV6-2/TRBV6-3 TRBD2 TGTGCCAGCAGGGGACTAGCGGGAGGTTACGAGCAGTACTTC CASRGLAGGYEQYF
TRBJ2-7 . TRBV7-9 TRBD1 TGTGCCAGCAGCCCTGATCCAGGGGGATCCTACGAGCAGTACTTC CASSPDPGGSYEQYF
TRBJ2-7 . TRBV5-1 TRBD2 TGCGCCAGCAGCGTAGGAACCGGGACTAGTAACGAGCAGTACTTC CASSVGTGTSNEQYF
TRBJ2-7 few TRBV2 . TGTGCCAGCGGTAGAGGGGGGTCGGTGGGCGAGCAGTACTTC CASGRGGSVGEQYF
TRBJ2-1 few TRBV20-1 . TGCAGGATGGACAAAGAGAATTCCTACAATGAGCAGTTCTTC CRMDKENSYNEQFF
TRBJ1-3 . TRBV6-1 . TGTGCCAGCAGTATAACAGGGATCCTTACTGGAAACACCATATATTTT CASSITGILTGNTIYF
TRBJ1-1 once TRBV11-2 . TGTGCCAGCAGCTTAGGTTCGGGGAACGGCGCTGAAGCTTTCTTT CASSLGSGNGAEAFF
TRBJ2-1 . TRBV11-2 TRBD2 TGTGCCAGCAGCCCCGAGCGGGGGCCGTGGAATGAGCAGTTCTTC CASSPERGPWNEQFF
TRBJ2-7 few TRBV4-2 . TGTGCCAGCAGCCAACCCGGGGACCGGGACTTAGAGCAGTACTTC CASSQPGDRDLEQYF